A single sample is the source of the 10 T cell receptor beta chains below, sequenced in a study of technical replicates of blood from several donors. Some clones are missing from TCRdb's copy, which holds only in-frame ones; the method was immunoSEQ multiplex PCR. The table shows roughly 56,000 clones, with around 87% occurring only once. Sequenced sample: PBMCs. The receptors stem from a human donor in good health. Some clones in this sample may be carry-over from other donors' samples.

The chain employs TRBV5-8 and TRBJ1-2; 10 positions match TRBD1. The CDR3 runs 15 residues. The J segment lost 4 bases and the V segment lost 0 bases, leaving 3 bases of the junction unmatched. Germline assignment: CDR1 SGHTS and CDR2 YDEGEE. This CDR3 is CASSLGDRGGYGYTF. The CDR3 coding sequence is TGTGCCAGCAGCTTGGGGGACAGGGGAGGCTATGGCTACACCTTC.

The V gene is TRBV7-9, the J gene TRBJ1-3; no clear D gene. CDR3 size: 14 residues. V shed 5 bases and J shed 0 bases, with 8 bases lying between them. Germline V gene sequence: CDR1 SEHNR, CDR2 FQNEAQ (reference sequence). The CDR3: CASSPGNSGNTIYF. The CDR3 DNA follows: TGTGCCAGCAGCCCGGGGAACTCTGGAAACACCATATATTTT.

The chain uses TRBV7-8 and TRBJ1-1; D possibly corresponds to TRBD1 (5 bases). Germline CDR1 is SGHVS and CDR2 is FQNEAQ. Trimming shortened V by 1 base and J by 4 bases, and 7 bases separated the two germline ends. The CDR3 is 13 amino acids. This CDR3 reads CASSLDRGTEAFF. The CDR3, as DNA: TGTGCCAGCAGCTTAGATAGGGGCACTGAAGCTTTCTTT.

The rearrangement joins TRBV11-3 to TRBJ2-7; TRBD1 matches at 10 bases. In germline, CDR1 is SGHNT, CDR2 YENEEA. The length of the CDR3 is 14 residues. The V segment lost 5 bases and the J segment 7 bases; nucleotides outside the gene matches: 8. The CDR3 protein is CASSGGQGLEEQYF. CDR3 coding DNA: TGTGCCAGCAGCGGGGGACAGGGGCTGGAGGAGCAGTACTTC.

The rearrangement links TRBV6-5 to TRBJ1-1; the D gene is possibly TRBD1 (5 bases). This CDR3 has 15 residues. V shed 0 bases and J shed 1 base, with 9 bases lying between them. Germline assignment: CDR1 MNHEY and CDR2 SVGAGI. For the CDR3, the DNA is TGTGCCAGCAGTTACTCAGCCCAGGGGAACACTGAAGCTTTCTTT. It is translated as CASSYSAQGNTEAFF.

V and J are TRBV7-6 and TRBJ2-3; 8 positions agree with TRBD2. Germline V CDR1 and CDR2: SGHVS, FNYEAQ. CDR3 length equals 19 residues. After removal of 1 base from V and 0 bases from J, the junction contained 12 bases not matched to a gene. The CDR3 DNA sequence: TGTGCCAGCAGCTTAGACTCCGGACTAGCCGGCACGAGCACAGATACGCAGTATTTT. Translation: CASSLDSGLAGTSTDTQYF.

The rearrangement joins TRBV6-5 to TRBJ2-5; tentative D call: TRBD2 (5 bases). The V end lost 2 bases, the J end lost 6 bases, and 13 bases lay between the germline ends. From germline, CDR1 is MNHEY and CDR2 SVGAGI. This CDR3 has 14 amino acids. CDR3 residues: CASSYGLRSQTQYF. In nucleotides, the CDR3 is TGTGCCAGCAGTTACGGACTGAGAAGTCAGACCCAGTACTTC.

The chain has TRBV4-1 and TRBJ2-7, with D tentatively TRBD2 (8 bases). The V gene lost 4 bases and the J gene lost 3 bases, with 19 bases spanning the gap. CDR1 MGHRA and CDR2 YSYEKL come from the germline V gene. The CDR3 runs 16 residues. CDR3 in DNA: TGCGCCAGCAGCCTAGGGGGCGGGGGGACCCTCTACGAGCAGTACTTC. Protein: CASSLGGGGTLYEQYF.

The chain uses TRBV4-2 and TRBJ2-1, with 8 bases matching TRBD2. This CDR3 spans 16 amino acids. J gave up 7 bases and V 0 bases, and 8 bases lay outside the gene matches. Germline V gene lookup returns CDR1 LGHNA and CDR2 YNFKEQ. The CDR3 nucleotides read TGTGCCAGCAGCCAAGATCGGGGGGGCGACCCAAATGAGCAGTTCTTC. Translation: CASSQDRGGDPNEQFF.

The chain combines TRBV14 with TRBJ2-7; TRBD2 might be the D (5 bases). Germline-derived CDR1 and CDR2 are SGHDN and FVKESK. Trimming stripped 4 bases from V and 4 bases from J, with 17 bases between. This CDR3 has 15 amino acids. The chain's CDR3 is CASSPPGSRQYEQYF. CDR3 bases: TGTGCCAGCAGCCCCCCGGGGTCCCGGCAGTACGAGCAGTACTTC.